What follows are 30 T cell receptor beta chains derived from one specimen sequenced in a study of cytomegalovirus exposure and HLA in healthy donors. TCRdb's copy holds only in-frame clones and misses some; the assay was immunoSEQ multiplex PCR. The sample includes more than 300,000 clones, approximately 90% of them seen just once. Sequenced: PBMCs. Source of these receptors: a woman aged 18-35 years in good health and CMV-seronegative.

The gene calls are TRBV6-1 and TRBJ2-7, with a weak D call TRBD1 (6 bases). Germline V gene lookup returns CDR1 MNHNS and CDR2 SASEGT. Trimming stripped 8 bases from V and 1 base from J, with 15 bases between. The CDR3 loop spans 14 amino acids. The CDR3 nucleotides are TGTGCCAGCGGATTTGCAGGGGTTTCCTACGAGCAGTACTTC. Translating it yields CASGFAGVSYEQYF.

DNA of the CDR3: TGTGCCAGCAGACCGGGACAGGGAAGCTCCTACGAGCAGTACTTC. It translates to CASRPGQGSSYEQYF. The genes are TRBV6-5 and TRBJ2-7, with 9 bases that match TRBD1. Germline lookup yields CDR1 MNHEY and CDR2 SVGAGI. This CDR3 is built from 15 residues. With V trimmed by 6 bases and J by 0 bases, 6 bases remained unmatched.

The chain joins TRBV6-5 to TRBJ2-5; 9 bases are shared with TRBD1. In germline, CDR1 is MNHEY, CDR2 SVGAGI. Germline trimming cut 7 bases from V and 5 bases from J; bases unmatched to any gene: 11. CDR3 length equals 15 residues. In DNA, the CDR3 is TGTGCCAGCACCACGGGACAGGGTAACACGGAGACCCAGTACTTC. Its protein is CASTTGQGNTETQYF.

This chain connects TRBV6-4 to TRBJ2-1, with D possibly being TRBD2 (6 bases). The CDR3 totals 15 residues. Germline V gives CDR1 MRHNA, CDR2 SNTAGT. V lost 6 bases to trimming and J lost 9 bases, with 21 bases between them. The CDR3: CASSRLAGGNGEQFF. As DNA, the CDR3 is TGTGCCAGCAGCCGCCTAGCCGGCGGGAATGGTGAGCAGTTCTTC.

This sequence joins TRBV27 and TRBJ2-2, with TRBD1 as a possible D gene (6 bases). Per the germline V gene, CDR1 is MNHEY and CDR2 is SMNVEV (reference sequence). The CDR3 is made up of 15 amino acids. With 4 bases removed from V and 6 bases from J, the gap between germline ends came to 15 bases. CDR3 in amino acids: CASSSTGLLAGELFF. In DNA, the CDR3 is TGTGCCAGCAGTTCCACAGGGTTATTGGCCGGGGAGCTGTTTTTT.

CDR3 in amino acids: CASSSGTGIGGGYTF. The CDR3 DNA reads as TGTGCCAGCAGCTCCGGGACAGGAATCGGAGGGGGCTACACCTTC. The chain recombines TRBV5-4 with TRBJ1-2, with TRBD1 matching over 8 bases. The V and J ends lost 3 bases and 8 bases, in that order; junction bases with no gene match: 12. In germline, CDR1 is SGHNT, CDR2 YYREEE (reference sequence). This CDR3 comprises 15 residues.

This clone was recorded once. Germline and junction disagree at one end, which may indicate a read error. The chain couples TRBV13 to TRBJ1-2; 7 nucleotides line up with TRBD1. The germline V gene has CDR1 PRHDT and CDR2 FYEKMQ (reference sequence). The CDR3 sequence is 16 residues long. The CDR3 here is CASSLGRQGTKYGYTF. In DNA, the CDR3 is TGTGCCAGCAGCTTGGGGAGACAGGGAACTAAGTATGGCTACACCTTC.

The rearrangement uses TRBV2 and TRBJ2-3; TRBD1 agrees at 8 bases. CDR3 length equals 15 residues. Losses at the gene ends were 7 bases for V and 1 base for J; bases not matched to a gene: 7. Per germline, CDR1 SNHLY and CDR2 FYNNEI. The CDR3 DNA sequence: TGTGCCAGCACCGCACCGGGACAGGGCACAGATACGCAGTATTTT. As protein: CASTAPGQGTDTQYF.

The chain joins TRBV6-1 to TRBJ2-7; TRBD1 aligns across 9 bases. CDR1 is MNHNS, CDR2 SASEGT, per germline. The CDR3 is 13 amino acids. The ends lost 7 bases at V and 5 bases at J; junction bases unmatched: 6. The chain's CDR3 is CASMGQGRHEQYF. CDR3 sequence (DNA): TGTGCCAGCATGGGACAGGGAAGGCACGAGCAGTACTTC.

The CDR3 here is CASSPGQGNTGELFF. The CDR3 DNA follows: TGTGCCAGCAGCCCAGGACAGGGGAACACCGGGGAGCTGTTTTTT. V is TRBV5-4 and J is TRBJ2-2, with 8 positions matching TRBD1. CDR3 length: 15 residues. The J segment lost 1 base and the V segment lost 4 bases, leaving 3 bases of the junction unmatched. Germline CDR1 reads SGHNT; CDR2 reads YYREEE (reference sequence). Complete variable domain (other parts from reference TRBV5-4 and TRBJ2-2): ETGVTQSPTHLIKTRGQQVTLRCSSQSGHNTVSWYQQALGQGPQFIFQYYREEENGRGNFPPRFSGLQFPNYSSELNVNALELDDSALYLCASSPGQGNTGELFFGEGSRLTVL.

The chain employs TRBV6-1 and TRBJ2-1; 10 bases match TRBD2. V trimming: 4 bases; J trimming: 5 bases; junction bases outside the gene matches: 11. Germline CDR1 and CDR2: MNHNS and SASEGT. This CDR3 has 17 amino acids. CDR3: CASSGPSGSPPDNEQFF. The CDR3 nucleotides read TGTGCCAGCAGTGGGCCTAGCGGGAGCCCCCCGGACAATGAGCAGTTCTTC.

The gene calls are TRBV9 and TRBJ1-2; D uncertain. Per germline, CDR1 SGDLS and CDR2 YYNGEE. This CDR3 has 14 amino acids. V lost 0 bases and J lost 7, with 13 bases in between. For the CDR3, the DNA is TGTGCCAGCAGCGTAGCGGTCCAAGCGACTGGCTACACCTTC. Protein product: CASSVAVQATGYTF. The complete variable domain, with remaining parts taken from reference TRBV9 and TRBJ1-2, reads DSGVTQTPKHLITATGQRVTLRCSPRSGDLSVYWYQQSLDQGLQFLIQYYNGEERAKGNILERFSAQQFPDLHSELNLSSLELGDSALYFCASSVAVQATGYTFGSGTRLTVV.

This clone has just a few counts. The chain uses TRBV28 and TRBJ2-7, with TRBD2 matching 10 bases. The CDR3 spans 16 residues. With 2 bases clipped from V and 0 bases from J, the junction kept 4 bases outside the gene matches. CDR1 MDHEN and CDR2 SYDVKM come from the germline V gene. The CDR3 bases are TGTGCCAGCAGTTTAACTAGCGGGACTTACTCCTACGAGCAGTACTTC. Amino acids: CASSLTSGTYSYEQYF.

Written as DNA, the CDR3 is TGTGCCAGCAGTGAAGGGTCGAGGAGAGGAGAGACCCAGTACTTC. Its protein product is CASSEGSRRGETQYF. The rearrangement links TRBV6-1 to TRBJ2-5; no clear D. Deletions cut 1 base from V and 4 bases from J, with 13 bases between. The CDR3 sequence is 15 residues long. The germline CDR1 and CDR2 sequences are MNHNS and SASEGT.

The chain links TRBV5-1 to TRBJ2-7; tentatively, D is TRBD2 (6 bases). CDR3 length: 14 amino acids. Trimming shortened V by 4 bases and J by 4 bases, and 15 bases separated the two germline ends. In germline, CDR1 is SGHRS, CDR2 YFSETQ. DNA of the CDR3: TGCGCCAGCAGCCGGTCGGGGGAGCGGTACGAGCAGTACTTC. It translates to CASSRSGERYEQYF.

This chain joins TRBV4-2 and TRBJ2-1; D ambiguous. V was trimmed by 1 base and J by 15 bases, leaving 19 bases between them. Germline V CDR1 and CDR2: LGHNA, YNFKEQ. The CDR3 covers 14 residues. The CDR3 protein is CASSQVNEPERWFF. For the CDR3, the DNA is TGTGCCAGCAGCCAAGTGAACGAGCCGGAGAGGTGGTTCTTC.

V is TRBV19 and J is TRBJ1-1, with D perhaps matching TRBD1 (5 bases). The germline gives CDR1 LNHDA, CDR2 SQIVND (reference sequence). Trimming removed 10 bases from V and 1 base from J, with 16 bases in between. This CDR3 is 14 amino acids long. The CDR3 spells CATHRGGSNTEAFF. Written as DNA, the CDR3 is TGTGCCACCCATCGGGGGGGATCGAACACTGAAGCTTTCTTT.

This clone was seen a single time. The CDR3 reads CASSVGRLARGGEQFF. The CDR3 DNA follows: TGTGCCAGCAGCGTAGGTAGGCTAGCTAGGGGGGGCGAGCAGTTCTTC. The chain carries TRBV9 and TRBJ2-1, with a possible D match to TRBD2 (7 bases). Germline V gives CDR1 SGDLS, CDR2 YYNGEE. V was trimmed by 0 bases and J by 10 bases, leaving 20 bases between them. The CDR3 extends over 16 amino acids.

V and J are TRBV4-3 and TRBJ1-2, with D tentatively TRBD1 (5 bases). Trimming shortened V by 1 base and J by 9 bases, and 24 bases separated the two germline ends. The CDR3 has 17 residues. Germline V CDR1 and CDR2: LGHNA, YSLEER. The CDR3 bases are TGCGCCAGCAGCCAAGCCTCTCGACAGTTACATATGGATAGCTACACCTTC. Translating gives CASSQASRQLHMDSYTF.

As DNA, the CDR3 is TGTGCCAGCAGCTTGGCCAGGTCCCCTGAAGCTTTCTTT. It codes for CASSLARSPEAFF. The V gene is TRBV5-4, the J gene TRBJ1-1; D is ambiguous. CDR1 is SGHNT and CDR2 is YYREEE in the germline V gene (reference sequence). V lost 0 bases, J lost 6 bases, and 9 bases lay in between. The CDR3 spans 13 residues. The whole variable domain, filled in from reference TRBV5-4 and TRBJ1-1, reads ETGVTQSPTHLIKTRGQQVTLRCSSQSGHNTVSWYQQALGQGPQFIFQYYREEENGRGNFPPRFSGLQFPNYSSELNVNALELDDSALYLCASSLARSPEAFFGQGTRLTVV.

The V call is TRBV11-2, the J call TRBJ2-7, with 7 bases fitting TRBD2. This CDR3 has 15 amino acids. Germline V gene lookup returns CDR1 SGHAT and CDR2 FQNNGV. V lost 4 bases and J lost 0; bases outside the gene matches: 6. The CDR3: CASSYPRGSSYEQYF. Here the CDR3 DNA reads TGTGCCAGCAGCTACCCGCGGGGGAGCTCCTACGAGCAGTACTTC.

The chain combines TRBV2 with TRBJ2-2, with D perhaps matching TRBD1 (6 bases). CDR3 length: 14 amino acids. Germline assignment: CDR1 SNHLY and CDR2 FYNNEI. The V gene lost 3 bases and the J gene lost 6 bases, with 11 bases spanning the gap. In DNA form, the CDR3 reads TGTGCCAGCAGTGACCTCCGGACAGCCGGGGAGCTGTTTTTT. As protein: CASSDLRTAGELFF.

This clone came up once. This rearrangement joins TRBV6-4 to TRBJ2-3, with 7 bases matching TRBD2. CDR1 is MRHNA and CDR2 is SNTAGT in the germline V gene. Trimming took 1 base from V and 4 from J; bases not matched to a gene: 8. The CDR3 covers 16 residues. The CDR3 coding sequence is TGTGCCAGCAGTGACTGGGCGGGAGAGAGAGCAGATACGCAGTATTTT. Translation: CASSDWAGERADTQYF.

The CDR3 sequence: CAIPEGQGPNNQPQHF. CDR3 DNA sequence: TGCGCCATCCCCGAGGGACAGGGCCCTAACAATCAGCCCCAGCATTTT. V is TRBV10-1 and J is TRBJ1-5, with 9 positions matching TRBD1. The ends lost 10 bases at V and 3 bases at J; junction bases unmatched: 13. The CDR3 has 16 amino acids. Germline CDR1 WNHNN, CDR2 SYGVQD (reference sequence).

This chain links TRBV4-2 with TRBJ2-3; TRBD2 agrees at 8 bases. Germline V gene lookup returns CDR1 LGHNA and CDR2 YNFKEQ. The CDR3 totals 17 residues. The V and J ends lost 0 bases and 2 bases, in that order; junction bases with no gene match: 7. CDR3 protein: CASSQDVYGRATDTQYF. In nucleotides, the CDR3 is TGTGCCAGCAGCCAAGATGTCTACGGGAGGGCCACAGATACGCAGTATTTT.

Details on this clone: Other DNA sequences in this specimen translate into the identical CDR3. The rearrangement uses TRBV7-2 and TRBJ1-4, with TRBD1 identical over 9 bases. V trimming: 5 bases; J trimming: 5 bases; junction bases outside the gene matches: 3. Germline V gene sequence: CDR1 SGHTA, CDR2 FQGNSA. The CDR3 extends over 14 amino acids. In DNA form, the CDR3 reads TGTGCCAGCAGCCCAGACAGGGGGAATGAAAAACTGTTTTTT. This codes for CASSPDRGNEKLFF.

V is TRBV5-1 and J is TRBJ2-4, with 10 bases lining up with TRBD2. In germline, CDR1 is SGHRS, CDR2 YFSETQ. This CDR3 has 17 amino acids. J was trimmed by 10 bases and V by 4 bases; bases with no gene match: 17. CDR3: CASSNGASGSMGSIQYF. The CDR3 region has the DNA TGCGCCAGCAGCAATGGGGCTAGCGGGAGTATGGGAAGTATTCAGTACTTC.

The chain employs TRBV9 and TRBJ2-3, with 10 bases matching TRBD1. The trim removed 0 bases at V and 3 bases at J, leaving 1 base unmatched. Per the germline V gene, CDR1 is SGDLS and CDR2 is YYNGEE. The CDR3 runs to 15 residues. The CDR3 spells CASSVGDRGTDTQYF. In nucleotides, the CDR3 is TGTGCCAGCAGCGTAGGGGACAGGGGAACAGATACGCAGTATTTT. Full variable domain (remainder filled in from reference TRBV9 and TRBJ2-3): DSGVTQTPKHLITATGQRVTLRCSPRSGDLSVYWYQQSLDQGLQFLIQYYNGEERAKGNILERFSAQQFPDLHSELNLSSLELGDSALYFCASSVGDRGTDTQYFGPGTRLTVL.

The gene calls are TRBV29-1 and TRBJ2-3; no definite D call. CDR1 is SQVTM, CDR2 ANQGSEA, per germline. Trimming removed 4 bases at V and 1 base at J, with 12 bases between. This CDR3 has 14 residues. For the CDR3, the DNA is TGCAGCGTTGTCCCCGGTCAGGGCACAGATACGCAGTATTTT. This translates into CSVVPGQGTDTQYF.

V gene TRBV28 combines with J gene TRBJ2-2; TRBD2 agrees at 15 bases. The V gene's germline CDR1 is MDHEN and CDR2 SYDVKM. The CDR3 contains 18 residues. Trimming removed 7 bases from V and 4 bases from J; junction bases left unmatched: 10. DNA of the CDR3: TGTGCCAGCACCTCCGGACTAGCGGGAGGGCCGGGCACCGGGGAGCTGTTTTTT. This sequence encodes CASTSGLAGGPGTGELFF.